These 23 T cell receptor beta chains came from one sample sequenced in a study of cytomegalovirus exposure and HLA in healthy donors. Vbeta (60) and Jbeta (13) primers were used in the PCR. TCRdb keeps only in-frame clones here, not all; method: immunoSEQ multiplex PCR. The sample records 110,000 to 150,000 clones, roughly 75% being singletons. The sequencing input was PBMCs. The receptors were sampled from a man in his forties in good health and CMV-seropositive.

This sequence joins TRBV27 and TRBJ2-3; 9 bases map to TRBD2. Germline CDR1 and CDR2: MNHEY and SMNVEV (reference sequence). Unmatched junction bases numbered 9, after V lost 4 bases and J lost 4 bases. This CDR3 contains 16 residues. The CDR3 DNA reads as TGTGCCAGCAGTTCACGAGCGGGAGGTCCCCCAGATACGCAGTATTTT. It specifies CASSSRAGGPPDTQYF.

Written as DNA, the CDR3 is TGCGCCAGCAGTGACAGCTCCTACGAGCAGTACTTC. This gives the protein CASSDSSYEQYF. The chain carries TRBV10-2 and TRBJ2-7; no clear D gene. This CDR3 is built from 12 residues. V was pared by 3 bases and J by 0 bases, with 3 bases between. CDR1 and CDR2 (germline): WSHSY, SAAADI.

This CDR3 reads CASSQNFGTGELFF. The CDR3 DNA follows: TGCGCCAGCAGCCAAAACTTCGGCACCGGGGAGCTGTTTTTT. The V gene is TRBV4-3, the J gene TRBJ2-2, with D hard to call. CDR1 and CDR2 from the germline V gene are LGHNA and YSLEER. With 2 bases removed from V and 4 bases from J, the gap between germline ends came to 8 bases. The CDR3 is made up of 14 amino acids.

This sequence joins TRBV19 and TRBJ2-7; 10 nucleotides line up with TRBD1. CDR1 is LNHDA and CDR2 is SQIVND in the germline V gene (reference sequence). The V and J ends lost 9 bases and 2 bases, in that order; junction bases with no gene match: 13. This CDR3 region has 16 residues. The CDR3 DNA is TGTGCCAGCCTCGGACAGGGGGGAAGAGGGCCCTACGAGCAGTACTTC. This codes for CASLGQGGRGPYEQYF.

The CDR3 loop reads CASSLRWSAGQPQHF. As DNA, the CDR3 is TGTGCCAGCAGCCTAAGGTGGTCCGCAGGTCAGCCCCAGCATTTT. The chain is built from TRBV7-8 and TRBJ1-5, with D unclear. The CDR3 length is 15 residues. Trimming stripped 5 bases from V and 6 bases from J, with 17 bases between. Germline values: CDR1 SGHVS, CDR2 FQNEAQ. Supplemented by reference TRBV7-8 and TRBJ1-5, the full variable domain reads GAGVSQSPRYKVAKRGQDVALRCDPISGHVSLFWYQQALGQGPEFLTYFQNEAQLDKSGLPSDRFFAERPEGSVSTLKIQRTQQEDSAVYLCASSLRWSAGQPQHFGDGTRLSIL.

This clone came up a few times. This chain links TRBV29-1 with TRBJ1-1; TRBD1 is a possible D gene (5 bases). Trimming shortened V by 6 bases and J by 4 bases, and 15 bases separated the two germline ends. Germline assignment: CDR1 SQVTM and CDR2 ANQGSEA. The CDR3 totals 13 residues. In nucleotides, the CDR3 is TGCAGCGTCACCCTTGCAGGGCTCACTGAAGCTTTCTTT. Translation gives CSVTLAGLTEAFF.

The J gene is TRBJ1-1, the V gene TRBV5-4; D not certain. Germline V gene data show CDR1 as SGHNT and CDR2 as YYREEE (reference sequence). V was pared by 1 base and J by 1 base, with 5 bases between. The CDR3 is 13 residues long. CDR3: CASSLYRNTEAFF. The CDR3 DNA is TGTGCCAGCAGCTTGTACAGGAACACTGAAGCTTTCTTT.

Concerning this clone itself: The sample has other DNA sequences that encode this CDR3 too. This chain uses TRBV27 with TRBJ2-7; possibly TRBD1 for D (6 bases). The CDR3 has 13 residues. CDR1 is MNHEY and CDR2 is SMNVEV in the germline V gene (reference sequence). The germline V and J ends were trimmed by 2 bases and 2 bases, with 7 bases remaining between them. The CDR3 DNA is TGTGCCAGCAGTTTACAGGGGACCTACGAGCAGTACTTC. Protein: CASSLQGTYEQYF.

The V call is TRBV28, the J call TRBJ1-1; D is perhaps TRBD1 (6 bases). V was cut by 5 bases and J by 3 bases, with 16 bases left in between. CDR3 length: 15 amino acids. CDR1 is MDHEN, CDR2 SYDVKM, per germline. CDR3 in amino acids: CASSPQAGAYTEAFF. CDR3 DNA: TGTGCCAGCAGTCCCCAGGCGGGGGCGTACACTGAAGCTTTCTTT.

V and J are TRBV19 and TRBJ2-3; TRBD2 might be the D (5 bases). Per the germline V gene, CDR1 is LNHDA and CDR2 is SQIVND (reference sequence). V lost 4 bases, J lost 2 bases, and 16 bases lay in between. This CDR3 has 16 residues. The CDR3 protein is CASSSIKDWDTDTQYF. DNA for the CDR3: TGTGCCAGTAGTAGTATCAAGGACTGGGACACAGATACGCAGTATTTT.

The chain uses TRBV11-2 and TRBJ1-2, with D perhaps matching TRBD1 (5 bases). Looked up from germline, CDR1 is SGHAT and CDR2 is FQNNGV. Trimming removed 3 bases at V and 8 bases at J, with 13 bases between. CDR3 size: 13 residues. CDR3 region: CASSFHAGDGYTF. DNA for the CDR3: TGTGCCAGCAGCTTTCATGCGGGGGACGGCTACACCTTC.

The chain is built from TRBV7-9 and TRBJ2-7, with TRBD1 identical over 9 bases. V dropped 3 bases and J dropped 3; count of bases not matched to a gene: 18. The length of the CDR3 is 19 residues. From germline, CDR1 is SEHNR and CDR2 FQNEAQ (reference sequence). CDR3 sequence: CASSFDRGTGTHPYYEQYF. CDR3 DNA: TGTGCCAGCAGCTTTGACCGAGGGACAGGGACGCACCCCTACTACGAGCAGTACTTC. The variable domain in full, completed from reference TRBV7-9 and TRBJ2-7, reads DTGVSQNPRHKITKRGQNVTFRCDPISEHNRLYWYRQTLGQGPEFLTYFQNEAQLEKSRLLSDRFSAERPKGSFSTLEIQRTEQGDSAMYLCASSFDRGTGTHPYYEQYFGPGTRLTVT.

The gene calls are TRBV6-1 and TRBJ2-4, with D possibly TRBD1 on 6 matching bases. Trimming stripped 0 bases from V and 7 bases from J, with 16 bases between. Germline V gene sequence: CDR1 MNHNS, CDR2 SASEGT. The CDR3 has 16 residues. The CDR3 here is CASSEAGTPPLNIQYF. The DNA of the CDR3 is TGTGCCAGCAGTGAAGCCGGGACACCTCCTTTGAACATTCAGTACTTC.

This clone was recorded a few times. The chain couples TRBV9 to TRBJ2-5, with TRBD1 identical over 9 bases. The germline V gene encodes CDR1 SGDLS and CDR2 YYNGEE. The CDR3 extends over 15 amino acids. Trimming at V came to 1 base and at J to 5 bases, leaving 6 bases not matched to a gene. The CDR3 protein is CASSVLGQGWETQYF. In DNA form, the CDR3 reads TGTGCCAGCAGCGTACTGGGACAGGGTTGGGAGACCCAGTACTTC.

This rearrangement joins TRBV29-1 to TRBJ2-7, with 7 bases that match TRBD1. The V segment lost 8 bases and the J segment 1 base; nucleotides outside the gene matches: 8. Germline V gene data show CDR1 as SQVTM and CDR2 as ANQGSEA. The CDR3 loop spans 13 amino acids. The CDR3 region is CSPYGDRSYEQYF. The CDR3 nucleotides read TGCAGCCCTTATGGGGACAGATCCTACGAGCAGTACTTC.

This chain uses TRBV10-1 with TRBJ2-7; 10 positions match TRBD1. This CDR3 comprises 13 residues. Unmatched junction bases numbered 5, after V lost 6 bases and J lost 6 bases. Germline V gene data show CDR1 as WNHNN and CDR2 as SYGVQD (reference sequence). CDR3 in DNA: TGCGCCAGCAGCCGGACAGGGGGTGGCGAGCAGTACTTC. This sequence encodes CASSRTGGGEQYF.

V and J are TRBV2 and TRBJ2-5; D gene ambiguous. The CDR3 totals 13 residues. Germline assignment: CDR1 SNHLY and CDR2 FYNNEI. V shed 7 bases and J shed 0 bases, with 9 bases lying between them. The CDR3 coding sequence is TGTGCCAGCACAGGCCTATACCAAGAGACCCAGTACTTC. Translation gives CASTGLYQETQYF.

The chain uses TRBV29-1 and TRBJ2-1; TRBD2 matches at 14 bases. This CDR3 is 15 amino acids long. V trimming: 5 bases; J trimming: 7 bases; junction bases outside the gene matches: 7. Germline V gives CDR1 SQVTM, CDR2 ANQGSEA. CDR3 nucleotides: TGCAGCGTTTCCGGGACTAGCGGGAGAAGTAATGAGCAGTTCTTC. Residues: CSVSGTSGRSNEQFF.

This clone was seen a handful of times. This rearrangement joins TRBV28 to TRBJ1-5, with 12 positions matching TRBD1. Germline V gene data show CDR1 as MDHEN and CDR2 as SYDVKM. CDR3 size: 16 residues. Trimming removed 5 bases from V and 6 bases from J; junction bases left unmatched: 8. CDR3 protein: CASSAGTGGSRQPQHF. The CDR3 bases are TGTGCCAGCAGTGCCGGGACAGGGGGCTCTCGTCAGCCCCAGCATTTT.

The rearrangement joins TRBV5-1 to TRBJ2-7; perhaps TRBD2 as D (6 bases). This CDR3 is built from 14 residues. The germline V gene encodes CDR1 SGHRS and CDR2 YFSETQ. The V gene lost 4 bases and the J gene lost 2 bases, with 13 bases spanning the gap. CDR3 loop: CASSPEGRTYEQYF. Written as DNA, the CDR3 is TGCGCCAGCAGCCCGGAGGGCAGGACCTACGAGCAGTACTTC.

This rearrangement joins TRBV19 to TRBJ1-2, with D possibly being TRBD1 (5 bases). Germline V CDR1 and CDR2: LNHDA, SQIVND (reference sequence). V was clipped by 7 bases and J by 5 bases, with 20 bases between them. The CDR3 contains 15 residues. DNA of the CDR3: TGTGCCAGTACGACAGAAGGCAGGATAAGTTATGGCTACACCTTC. Its translation is CASTTEGRISYGYTF.

This clone was seen once. J is TRBJ2-7 and V is TRBV27; the match to TRBD1 covers 9 bases. After removal of 1 base from V and 3 bases from J, the junction contained 7 bases not matched to a gene. Germline CDR1 is MNHEY and CDR2 is SMNVEV (reference sequence). The CDR3 is made up of 16 amino acids. The CDR3 DNA reads as TGTGCCAGCAGTTTATTTACCGGGACAGGGTACTACGAGCAGTACTTC. As protein: CASSLFTGTGYYEQYF.

The CDR3 loop reads CASSVGSGGLSGTEAFF. The DNA of the CDR3 is TGTGCCAGCAGCGTAGGGTCAGGGGGCTTGTCAGGCACTGAAGCTTTCTTT. The chain combines TRBV9 with TRBJ1-1; TRBD1 matches at 8 bases. The CDR3 has 17 amino acids. Germline V gives CDR1 SGDLS, CDR2 YYNGEE. The V segment lost 0 bases and the J segment 4 bases; nucleotides outside the gene matches: 11.